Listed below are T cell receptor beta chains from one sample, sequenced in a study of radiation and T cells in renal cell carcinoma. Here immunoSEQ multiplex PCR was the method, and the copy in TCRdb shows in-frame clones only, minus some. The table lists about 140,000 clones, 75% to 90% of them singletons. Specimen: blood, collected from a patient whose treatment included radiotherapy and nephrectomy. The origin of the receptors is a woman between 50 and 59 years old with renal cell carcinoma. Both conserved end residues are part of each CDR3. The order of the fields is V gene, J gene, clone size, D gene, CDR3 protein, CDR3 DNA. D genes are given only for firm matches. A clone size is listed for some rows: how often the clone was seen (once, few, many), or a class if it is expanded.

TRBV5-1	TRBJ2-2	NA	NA	CASSSFGRSTGELFF	TGCGCCAGCAGCTCGTTTGGCAGGAGCACCGGGGAGCTGTTTTTT
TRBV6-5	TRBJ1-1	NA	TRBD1	CASSSIGQGRTEAFF	TGTGCCAGCAGTTCCATAGGACAGGGCAGAACTGAAGCTTTCTTT
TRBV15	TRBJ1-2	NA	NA	CATSRVGDGYTF	TGTGCCACCAGCAGGGTAGGGGATGGCTACACCTTC
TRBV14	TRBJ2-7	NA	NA	CASSQVYGTYEQYF	TGTGCCAGCAGCCAAGTTTACGGGACCTACGAGCAGTACTTC
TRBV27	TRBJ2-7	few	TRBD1	CASSLGSGGHEQYF	TGTGCCAGCAGTTTGGGGTCAGGGGGCCACGAGCAGTACTTC
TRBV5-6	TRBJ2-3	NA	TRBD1	CAWTAGGFTDTQYF	TGTGCCTGGACGGCAGGGGGCTTTACAGATACGCAGTATTTT
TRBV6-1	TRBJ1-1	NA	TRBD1	CASRETGGSGYEAFF	TGTGCCAGCAGGGAGACAGGGGGCTCGGGATATGAAGCTTTCTTT
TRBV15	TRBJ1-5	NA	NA	CATSRDTSENQPQHF	TGTGCCACCAGCAGAGATACGAGCGAGAATCAGCCCCAGCATTTT
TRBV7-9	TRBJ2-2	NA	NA	CASSDPGWGSGPGELFF	TGTGCCAGCAGTGATCCCGGTTGGGGGTCCGGTCCCGGGGAGCTGTTTTTT
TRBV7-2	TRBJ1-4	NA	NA	CASSVPNEKLFF	TGTGCCAGCAGCGTACCTAATGAAAAACTGTTTTTT
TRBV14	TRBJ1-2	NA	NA	CASSQPGSYGYTF	TGTGCCAGCAGCCAACCAGGGTCTTATGGCTACACCTTC
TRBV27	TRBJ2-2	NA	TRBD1	CASSSARQGWPGELFF	TGTGCCAGCAGTTCCGCCCGACAGGGTTGGCCCGGGGAGCTGTTTTTT
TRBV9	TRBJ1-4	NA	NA	CASSVGIGQELFF	TGTGCCAGCAGCGTAGGGATAGGCCAGGAACTGTTTTTT
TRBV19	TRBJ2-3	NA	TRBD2	CASSLAGVGTDTQYF	TGTGCCAGTAGCCTAGCGGGAGTTGGCACAGATACGCAGTATTTT
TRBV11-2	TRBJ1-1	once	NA	CASSPEAGNTEAFF	TGTGCCAGCAGCCCCGAGGCGGGGAACACTGAAGCTTTCTTT
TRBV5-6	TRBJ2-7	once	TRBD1	CASSLEGDRDWEQYF	TGTGCCAGCAGCTTGGAGGGTGACAGGGATTGGGAGCAGTACTTC
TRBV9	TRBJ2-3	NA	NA	CASSPGTPSDTQYF	TGTGCCAGCAGCCCCGGGACTCCCTCAGATACGCAGTATTTT
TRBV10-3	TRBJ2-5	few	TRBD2	CATGGGETQYF	TGTGCCACGGGAGGGGGAGAGACCCAGTACTTC
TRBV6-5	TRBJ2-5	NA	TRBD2	CASNRAGRDETQYF	TGTGCCAGCAACCGGGCAGGGAGGGATGAGACCCAGTACTTC
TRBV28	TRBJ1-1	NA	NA	CASSLEVNTEAFF	TGTGCCAGCAGTTTAGAAGTTAACACTGAAGCTTTCTTT
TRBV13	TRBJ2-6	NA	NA	CASSVEGTGANVLTF	TGTGCCAGCAGCGTAGAAGGAACTGGGGCCAACGTCCTGACTTTC
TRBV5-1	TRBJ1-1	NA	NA	CASSLAQTNTEAFF	TGCGCCAGCAGCTTGGCACAGACAAACACTGAAGCTTTCTTT
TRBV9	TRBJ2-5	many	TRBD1	CASSVRGTGTQYF	TGTGCCAGCAGCGTCAGGGGGACAGGGACCCAGTACTTC
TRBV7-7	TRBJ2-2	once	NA	CASSQLQGSGELFF	TGTGCCAGCAGCCAACTTCAGGGCTCCGGGGAGCTGTTTTTT
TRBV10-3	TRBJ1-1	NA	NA	CAISDYRENTEAFF	TGTGCCATCAGTGATTACAGAGAGAACACTGAAGCTTTCTTT
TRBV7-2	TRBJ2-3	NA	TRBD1	CASSLVQGGTDTQYF	TGTGCCAGCAGCTTAGTTCAGGGGGGCACAGATACGCAGTATTTT
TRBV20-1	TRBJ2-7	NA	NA	CSARSPDEQYF	TGCAGTGCTAGGTCCCCTGACGAGCAGTACTTC
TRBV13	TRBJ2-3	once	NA	CASSLRGAPSTDTQYF	TGTGCCAGCAGCTTAAGGGGGGCCCCTTCAACAGATACGCAGTATTTT
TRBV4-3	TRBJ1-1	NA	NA	CASRLRGGTEAFF	TGCGCCAGCAGACTCAGGGGTGGGACTGAAGCTTTCTTT
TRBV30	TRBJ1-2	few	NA	CAWSMDSRYGYTF	TGTGCCTGGAGTATGGACAGTCGCTATGGCTACACCTTC
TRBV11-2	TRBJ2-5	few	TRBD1	CASSLTQGEWETQYF	TGTGCCAGCAGCCTCACCCAGGGGGAGTGGGAGACCCAGTACTTC
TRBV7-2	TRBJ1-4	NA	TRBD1	CASSSRQGTEKLFF	TGTGCCAGCAGCTCCCGACAGGGGACTGAAAAACTGTTTTTT
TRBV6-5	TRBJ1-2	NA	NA	CASSSRRSPANYGYTF	TGTGCCAGCAGTTCCCGAAGGAGTCCAGCTAACTATGGCTACACCTTC
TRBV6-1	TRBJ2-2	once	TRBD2	CASRGLAGVSANTGELFF	TGTGCCAGCCGTGGGCTAGCGGGAGTCTCCGCGAACACCGGGGAGCTGTTTTTT
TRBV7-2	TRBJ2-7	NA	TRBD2	CASSETSGNSYEQYF	TGTGCCAGCAGCGAGACTAGCGGGAACTCCTACGAGCAGTACTTC
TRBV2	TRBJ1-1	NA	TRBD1	CASSRDSNTEAFF	TGTGCCAGCAGTCGGGACAGTAACACTGAAGCTTTCTTT
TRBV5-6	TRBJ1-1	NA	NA	CASTATIFGEAFF	TGTGCCAGCACCGCGACAATTTTCGGGGAAGCTTTCTTT
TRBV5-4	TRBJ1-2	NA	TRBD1	CASSSRSGTGDGYTF	TGTGCCAGCAGCTCCCGCTCCGGGACAGGGGATGGCTACACCTTC
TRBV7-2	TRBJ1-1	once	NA	CASSLSAGENTEAFF	TGTGCCAGCAGCTTAAGTGCGGGCGAGAACACTGAAGCTTTCTTT
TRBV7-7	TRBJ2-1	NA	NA	CASSSDIGREQFF	TGTGCCAGCAGTTCGGACATAGGGCGGGAGCAGTTCTTC
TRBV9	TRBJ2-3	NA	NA	CASSPPTARTQYF	TGTGCCAGCAGCCCCCCAACGGCACGGACGCAGTATTTT
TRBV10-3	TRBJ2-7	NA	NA	CAISDGGLYEQYF	TGTGCCATCAGTGATGGGGGACTCTACGAGCAGTACTTC
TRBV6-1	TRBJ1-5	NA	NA	CASNTRVGGNQPQHF	TGTGCCAGCAACACTAGGGTGGGGGGCAATCAGCCCCAGCATTTT
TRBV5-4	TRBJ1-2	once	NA	CASSLGPGQLYGYTF	TGTGCCAGCAGCCTGGGGCCCGGACAGCTCTATGGCTACACCTTC
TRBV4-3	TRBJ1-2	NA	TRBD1	CASSQDTGGYGYTF	TGCGCCAGCAGCCAAGATACAGGGGGCTATGGCTACACCTTC
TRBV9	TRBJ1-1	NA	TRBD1	CASSTGQGSTEAFF	TGTGCCAGCAGCACCGGACAGGGGAGCACTGAAGCTTTCTTT
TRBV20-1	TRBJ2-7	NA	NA	CSARDNEQYF	TGCAGTGCTAGAGATAATGAGCAGTACTTC
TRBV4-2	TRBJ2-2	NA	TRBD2	CASSPWTSGSRRGELFF	TGTGCCAGCAGCCCCTGGACTAGCGGGAGCCGCCGAGGGGAGCTGTTTTTT